This T cell receptor beta chain came from a study of T-cell memory formation after mild COVID-19. This clonotype was detected a few times. The CDR3 has 15 residues. V dropped 0 bases and J dropped 6 bases, with 12 bases sitting between them. CDR1 is MGHRA and CDR2 is YSYEKL in the germline V gene. TCRdb used MiXCR to reprocess the 5' RACE reads, holding one entry per CDR3 protein. The data show about 200,000 distinct CDR3 sequences, 9.5% seen once. The rearrangement uses TRBV4-1 and TRBJ1-5, with a possible D match to TRBD1 (5 bases). This TCR came from a man between 18 and 35 years old who had mild COVID-19 (a few samples of this study predate the infection). Cell type and time point are not known. The sequenced material came from PBMCs or a T cell subset sorted from them (not recorded which). The DNA of the CDR3 is TGCGCCAGCAGCCAAGAGTTCAGGGAGGCTCAGCCCCAGCATTTT. Translated: CASSQEFREAQPQHF.